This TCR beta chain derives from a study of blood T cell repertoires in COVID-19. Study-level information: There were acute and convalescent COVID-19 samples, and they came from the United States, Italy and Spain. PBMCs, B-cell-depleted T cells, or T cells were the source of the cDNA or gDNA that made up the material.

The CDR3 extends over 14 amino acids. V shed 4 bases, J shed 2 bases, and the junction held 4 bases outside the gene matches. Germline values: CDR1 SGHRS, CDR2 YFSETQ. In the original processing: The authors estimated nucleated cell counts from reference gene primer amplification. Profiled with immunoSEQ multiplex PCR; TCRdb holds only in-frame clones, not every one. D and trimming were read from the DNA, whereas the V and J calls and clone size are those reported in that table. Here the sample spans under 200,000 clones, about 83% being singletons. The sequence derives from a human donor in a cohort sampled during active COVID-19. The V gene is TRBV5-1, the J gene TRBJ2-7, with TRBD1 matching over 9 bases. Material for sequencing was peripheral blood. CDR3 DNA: TGCGCCAGCAGCGGGGGACAGGGCCCCTACGAGCAGTACTTC. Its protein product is CASSGGQGPYEQYF.